The next 11 T cell receptor beta chains were all read from a single sample in a study of early T cells in non-severe SARS-CoV-2 infection. In TCRdb, the 5' RACE reads were re-called with MiXCR into one record per CDR3 protein. Of 55,000 or so distinct CDR3 sequences listed, about 6.1% are singletons. The source material was whole blood, sampled at baseline. The receptors originated from an adult who was a healthcare worker with PCR-confirmed SARS-CoV-2 infection or an uninfected control (not recorded which).

This clonotype was recorded many times. The V call is TRBV5-1, the J call TRBJ2-2, with D possibly TRBD1 on 5 matching bases. Per the germline V gene, CDR1 is SGHRS and CDR2 is YFSETQ. The CDR3 has 15 residues. Trimming left V 0 bases short and J 7 bases short, with 13 bases between. Written as DNA, the CDR3 is TGCGCCAGCAGCTTGGGTACAGGCGTCGTCGGGGAGCTGTTTTTT. Residues: CASSLGTGVVGELFF.

The J gene is TRBJ2-7, the V gene TRBV5-4; TRBD1 matches 9 bases. Germline V gives CDR1 SGHNT, CDR2 YYREEE (reference sequence). Trimming cost V 4 bases and J 2 bases; bases outside gene matches: 10. This CDR3 contains 16 residues. CDR3 loop: CASSPPPGQGTYEQYF. The CDR3 DNA sequence: TGTGCCAGCAGCCCCCCACCGGGACAGGGTACCTACGAGCAGTACTTC.

This clonotype has only a few counts. The CDR3, as DNA: TGCGCCGGCGGACAGGGACGGAATGAGCAGTTCTTC. Translation gives CAGGQGRNEQFF. The chain recombines TRBV10-2 with TRBJ2-1; the match to TRBD1 covers 8 bases. The CDR3 contains 12 residues. V was pared by 11 bases and J by 7 bases, with 7 bases of the junction left unmatched. The germline gives CDR1 WSHSY, CDR2 SAAADI.

This clonotype was observed many times. V and J are TRBV12-3 or TRBV12-4 and TRBJ2-2, with D maybe TRBD1 (5 bases). The CDR3 is made up of 14 amino acids. V lost 7 bases to trimming and J lost 5 bases, with 14 bases between them. CDR3 bases: TGTGCCAGCACCGCAGACAGTTGGACCGGGGAGCTGTTTTTT. Protein sequence: CASTADSWTGELFF.

This clonotype was seen repeatedly, ten times or more. The chain couples TRBV20-1 to TRBJ2-1; 12 bases fit TRBD1. Germline CDR1 reads DFQATT; CDR2 reads SNEGSKA (reference sequence). Losses at the gene ends were 2 bases for V and 16 bases for J; bases not matched to a gene: 6. The CDR3 is 12 amino acids. The DNA for the CDR3 is TGCAGTGCTAGACCCCGGGACAGGGGGCTTTTCTTC. Translating it yields CSARPRDRGLFF.

This clonotype was observed many times. The chain's CDR3 is CASSNTNTGELFF. CDR3 bases: TGTGCCAGCAGCAACACGAACACCGGGGAGCTGTTTTTT. This sequence joins TRBV14 and TRBJ2-2; D is unclear. Germline loops: CDR1 SGHDN, CDR2 FVKESK. Trimming removed 5 bases from V and 0 bases from J, with 4 bases in between. This CDR3 has 13 amino acids.

The chain couples TRBV2 to TRBJ2-6, with 7 bases aligning to TRBD1. This CDR3 region has 20 residues. The J segment lost 0 bases and the V segment lost 1 base, leaving 12 bases of the junction unmatched. Per germline, CDR1 SNHLY and CDR2 FYNNEI. Here the CDR3 DNA reads TGTGCCAGCAGTGAAGGGGAACCGGGACAGTGGTACTCTGGGGCCAACGTCCTGACTTTC. This sequence encodes CASSEGEPGQWYSGANVLTF.

In this sample, this clonotype turned up many times. The chain carries TRBV6-2 or TRBV6-3 and TRBJ1-1; D not certain. Germline loops: CDR1 MNHEY, CDR2 SVGEGT. V lost 2 bases, J lost 1 base, and 14 bases lay in between. The CDR3 totals 16 residues. CDR3 bases: TGTGCCAGCAGTTACACCCCGTTTATCCCGAACACTGAAGCTTTCTTT. This sequence encodes CASSYTPFIPNTEAFF.

This clonotype showed up many times. This chain uses TRBV6-5 with TRBJ1-1; D unresolved. CDR1 is MNHEY and CDR2 is SVGAGI in the germline V gene. This CDR3 contains 15 residues. Trimming cost V 2 bases and J 1 base, with 11 bases left between them. CDR3 sequence (DNA): TGTGCCAGCAGTTACAAAGCGTGGGCGAACACTGAAGCTTTCTTT. This gives the protein CASSYKAWANTEAFF.

This clonotype was observed many times. The chain employs TRBV5-6 and TRBJ2-7; unclear D gene. The CDR3 loop spans 15 amino acids. The V and J ends lost 0 bases and 3 bases respectively, with 13 bases between them. CDR1 SGHDT and CDR2 YYEEEE come from the germline V gene. DNA of the CDR3: TGTGCCAGCAGCTTGGGAGGTGTCTGGGGCTACGAGCAGTACTTC. It specifies CASSLGGVWGYEQYF.

This clonotype showed up just a few times. The chain employs TRBV4-2 and TRBJ2-4; 12 bases are a match to TRBD2. This CDR3 region has 19 residues. The germline V gene encodes CDR1 LGHNA and CDR2 YNFKEQ. V lost 3 bases and J lost 6; bases outside the gene matches: 15. The CDR3 DNA follows: TGTGCCAGCAGCCACGTGGAAGACCTAGCGGGGGGGCCTGGAAACATTCAGTACTTC. It is translated as CASSHVEDLAGGPGNIQYF.